Presented here are 27 T cell receptor beta chains from one specimen sequenced in a study of OX40 agonist ivuxolimab in advanced cancers. Here immunoSEQ multiplex PCR was the method, and the copy in TCRdb shows in-frame clones only, minus some. The table has tens of thousands of clones, around 94% seen once. Material: CD4+ or CD8+ T cells sorted from blood, obtained in a trial of the OX40 agonist ivuxolimab. The receptor source for this set is an adult with an advanced solid tumor such as melanoma, head and neck, liver or kidney cancer.

The genes are TRBV5-4 and TRBJ2-7; D uncertain. This CDR3 is built from 14 residues. Germline loops: CDR1 SGHNT, CDR2 YYREEE (reference sequence). The germline V and J ends were trimmed by 4 bases and 1 base, with 12 bases remaining between them. The CDR3 region has the DNA TGTGCCAGCAGCCCATCCCCCGGGTCCTACGAGCAGTACTTC. As protein: CASSPSPGSYEQYF.

The chain carries TRBV5-8 and TRBJ2-7; 10 bases match TRBD1. The CDR3 sequence is 15 residues long. The germline gives CDR1 SGHTS, CDR2 YDEGEE. Trimming at V came to 0 bases and at J to 4 bases, leaving 4 bases not matched to a gene. CDR3 residues: CASSLEGQGGYEQYF. The DNA of the CDR3 is TGTGCCAGCAGCTTGGAAGGACAGGGGGGTTACGAGCAGTACTTC.

The V gene is TRBV27, the J gene TRBJ2-5; 11 positions agree with TRBD2. Looked up from germline, CDR1 is MNHEY and CDR2 is SMNVEV (reference sequence). This CDR3 contains 17 residues. Trimming cost V 3 bases and J 5 bases; bases outside gene matches: 11. The CDR3 sequence is CASSFLGPGLAEETQYF. CDR3 DNA sequence: TGTGCCAGCAGTTTTTTGGGGCCGGGACTAGCGGAGGAGACCCAGTACTTC.

This chain connects TRBV10-3 to TRBJ2-7, with 8 bases fitting TRBD1. The CDR3 length is 12 residues. J lost 2 bases, V lost 11 bases, and 5 bases had no gene match. CDR1 and CDR2 (germline): ENHRY, SYGVKD. The chain's CDR3 is CACSTGAYEQYF. The CDR3 DNA follows: TGTGCCTGTTCGACAGGGGCCTACGAGCAGTACTTC.

The rearrangement uses TRBV7-8 and TRBJ2-2, with a weak D call TRBD1 (5 bases). Germline lookup yields CDR1 SGHVS and CDR2 FQNEAQ. The V end was cut by 3 bases, the J end by 7 bases, with 9 bases between. This CDR3 is built from 13 residues. The CDR3 region has the DNA TGTGCCAGCAGCTTGATAGGGGACGGGGAGCTGTTTTTT. Protein: CASSLIGDGELFF.

As regards this clone: The identical CDR3 is also encoded by other nucleotide sequences in the sample. CDR3 sequence: CASSIGNQPQHF. The DNA of the CDR3 is TGTGCCAGTAGTATTGGGAATCAGCCCCAGCATTTT. V usage is TRBV19 and J usage is TRBJ1-5, with no clear D. V dropped 3 bases and J dropped 4 bases, with 4 bases sitting between them. Germline V gives CDR1 LNHDA, CDR2 SQIVND (reference sequence). There are 12 residues in the CDR3.

V is TRBV10-3 and J is TRBJ2-7; D is perhaps TRBD1 or TRBD2 (5 bases each). Trimming removed 6 bases from V and 4 bases from J, with 16 bases in between. Germline loops: CDR1 ENHRY, CDR2 SYGVKD. The CDR3 consists of 14 residues. The CDR3 DNA reads TGTGCCATCAGCACCGGGACGACAATTTACGAGCAGTACTTC. It is translated as CAISTGTTIYEQYF.

This chain uses TRBV7-2 with TRBJ2-5; no definite D call. V dropped 6 bases and J dropped 4 bases, with 12 bases sitting between them. The CDR3 length is 13 residues. Germline CDR1 reads SGHTA; CDR2 reads FQGNSA. The CDR3 bases are TGTGCCAGCAGGCCGCTCGGAAGAGAGACCCAGTACTTC. It specifies CASRPLGRETQYF.

V usage is TRBV6-5 and J usage is TRBJ1-3; D unresolved. CDR1 MNHEY and CDR2 SVGAGI come from the germline V gene. This CDR3 is 15 amino acids long. Trimming removed 6 bases from V and 0 bases from J, with 12 bases in between. The CDR3 region is CASSSRLSSGNTIYF. The CDR3 nucleotides read TGTGCCAGCAGCTCCCGGCTTAGCTCTGGAAACACCATATATTTT.

The V and J genes are TRBV5-4 and TRBJ1-6, with D possibly being TRBD1 (6 bases). The germline gives CDR1 SGHNT, CDR2 YYREEE (reference sequence). The CDR3 is 20 amino acids. V was clipped by 3 bases and J by 0 bases, with 22 bases between them. DNA for the CDR3: TGTGCCAGCAGCTCGATCCGGGACACAACAACTAGCTCCTATAATTCACCCCTCCACTTT. Its protein product is CASSSIRDTTTSSYNSPLHF.

The V and J genes are TRBV10-3 and TRBJ2-7; D is unclear. The ends were cut back, 3 bases at V and 3 bases at J, with 6 bases in the middle. The CDR3 runs to 12 residues. Germline CDR1 is ENHRY and CDR2 is SYGVKD. The CDR3 DNA reads TGTGCCATCAGTGATCCCGACTACGAGCAGTACTTC. It encodes CAISDPDYEQYF.

The V and J genes are TRBV11-2 and TRBJ2-3; D is undetermined. The CDR3 has 12 residues. V lost 5 bases and J lost 14, with 17 bases in between. CDR1 is SGHAT, CDR2 FQNNGV, per germline. CDR3 loop: CASSPQRDPPYF. CDR3 bases: TGTGCCAGCAGCCCTCAAAGGGATCCCCCGTATTTT.

This clone was observed a single time. The V gene is TRBV9, the J gene TRBJ2-1, with TRBD2 matching 15 bases. This CDR3 is 15 amino acids long. Germline V gene lookup returns CDR1 SGDLS and CDR2 YYNGEE. V lost 2 bases and J lost 9; bases outside the gene matches: 3. CDR3 sequence (DNA): TGTGCCAGCAGCGTTGGACTAGCGGGAGGGGCTGAGCAGTTCTTC. Residues: CASSVGLAGGAEQFF.

The chain couples TRBV5-6 to TRBJ2-1; 9 positions agree with TRBD2. CDR3 length: 18 amino acids. Germline assignment: CDR1 SGHDT and CDR2 YYEEEE. V shed 3 bases, J shed 5 bases, and the junction held 15 bases outside the gene matches. The CDR3 reads CASSSLKLRREGNNEQFF. As DNA, the CDR3 is TGTGCCAGCAGCTCCCTTAAGTTGAGGCGGGAGGGAAACAATGAGCAGTTCTTC. The variable domain in full, completed from reference TRBV5-6 and TRBJ2-1, reads DAGVTQSPTHLIKTRGQQVTLRCSPKSGHDTVSWYQQALGQGPQFIFQYYEEEERQRGNFPDRFSGHQFPNYSSELNVNALLLGDSALYLCASSSLKLRREGNNEQFFGPGTRLTVL.

The gene calls are TRBV6-6 and TRBJ1-2; D might be TRBD1 (6 bases). Germline CDR1 reads MNHNY; CDR2 reads SVGAGI (reference sequence). This CDR3 region has 14 residues. The V end was cut by 2 bases, the J end by 3 bases, with 10 bases between. The CDR3 spells CASSYLHRDYGYTF. CDR3 bases: TGTGCCAGCAGTTACCTCCACAGGGACTATGGCTACACCTTC.

CDR3 nucleotide sequence: TGCGCCAGCAGTGTGGGAGGTGGCAATCAGCCCCAGCATTTT. Its translation: CASSVGGGNQPQHF. The chain uses TRBV10-2 and TRBJ1-5, with D uncertain. The germline CDR1 and CDR2 sequences are WSHSY and SAAADI. V lost 4 bases and J 2 bases, leaving 9 bases between the germline ends. This CDR3 is built from 14 residues.

Concerning this clone: This CDR3 is also generated by other DNA sequences in the sample. The CDR3 sequence: CASSLRENTEAFF. CDR3 sequence (DNA): TGTGCCAGCAGTTTACGGGAGAACACTGAAGCTTTCTTT. V gene TRBV28 combines with J gene TRBJ1-1; D is uncertain. From germline, CDR1 is MDHEN and CDR2 SYDVKM. The CDR3 is made up of 13 amino acids. Trimming left V 2 bases short and J 1 base short, with 5 bases between.

The chain joins TRBV6-1 to TRBJ2-7; a weak D match, TRBD1 (6 bases). Germline CDR1 and CDR2: MNHNS and SASEGT. V lost 0 bases and J 4 bases, leaving 16 bases between the germline ends. The CDR3 covers 16 residues. CDR3: CASSEAPGALSYEQYF. The CDR3 DNA reads TGTGCCAGCAGTGAAGCGCCAGGGGCCCTCTCGTACGAGCAGTACTTC.

This clone was found once. This chain uses TRBV23-1 with TRBJ1-1; no definite D call. TRBV23-1 is designated an ORF whose function remains uncertain. V dropped 3 bases and J dropped 1 base, with 15 bases sitting between them. The length of the CDR3 is 16 residues. This CDR3 reads CASSHGGFGGNTEAFF. CDR3 DNA: TGCGCCAGCAGTCACGGAGGTTTTGGTGGGAACACTGAAGCTTTCTTT.

The CDR3 here is CAGDRDNPEAFF. The CDR3 DNA follows: TGTGCCGGGGACCGGGACAACCCTGAAGCTTTCTTT. The rearrangement links TRBV7-9 to TRBJ1-1, with D tentatively TRBD1 (6 bases). Germline lookup yields CDR1 SEHNR and CDR2 FQNEAQ (reference sequence). CDR3 length: 12 amino acids. Trimming took 11 bases from V and 6 from J, leaving 16 bases between them.

The rearrangement links TRBV28 to TRBJ2-3, with D maybe TRBD1 (5 bases). CDR3 length equals 16 residues. V was shortened by 10 bases and J by 1 base, with 21 bases between the two germline ends. Germline values: CDR1 MDHEN, CDR2 SYDVKM. The CDR3 sequence: CATRGLGQKGTDTQYF. The CDR3 DNA is TGTGCCACCCGAGGTTTGGGGCAAAAGGGCACAGATACGCAGTATTTT.

V usage is TRBV6-6 and J usage is TRBJ2-7, with D unresolved. Germline-derived CDR1 and CDR2 are MNHNY and SVGAGI (reference sequence). V lost 0 bases, J lost 2 bases, and 14 bases lay in between. The CDR3 covers 16 residues. The CDR3 loop is CASSYSAGLHPYEQYF. CDR3 nucleotide sequence: TGTGCCAGCAGTTACTCGGCCGGCCTCCACCCCTACGAGCAGTACTTC.

The chain recombines TRBV9 with TRBJ2-7, with 8 bases identical to TRBD2. The junction had 5 bases not matched to a gene; V was cut back by 4 bases and J by 2 bases. CDR3 length: 14 amino acids. Germline V gives CDR1 SGDLS, CDR2 YYNGEE. CDR3 in amino acids: CASSPGLGAYEQYF. The CDR3 DNA sequence: TGTGCCAGCAGCCCGGGACTAGGGGCCTACGAGCAGTACTTC.

This clone showed up just a few times. V usage is TRBV2 and J usage is TRBJ2-4; D tentatively reads TRBD1 or TRBD2 (5 bases each). From germline, CDR1 is SNHLY and CDR2 FYNNEI. This CDR3 comprises 12 residues. The V gene lost 8 bases and the J gene lost 5 bases, with 10 bases spanning the gap. Here the CDR3 reads CASGGPENIQYF. As DNA, the CDR3 is TGTGCCAGCGGGGGTCCTGAAAACATTCAGTACTTC.

The V and J genes are TRBV27 and TRBJ2-3; 8 bases align to TRBD2. This CDR3 has 15 amino acids. V was pared by 7 bases and J by 5 bases, with 11 bases of the junction left unmatched. CDR1 is MNHEY, CDR2 SMNVEV, per germline (reference sequence). The CDR3 DNA is TGTGCCAGCATTGGAGCGGGAGAGGTTGGAGATACGCAGTATTTT. Translating gives CASIGAGEVGDTQYF.

This sequence joins TRBV2 and TRBJ2-2; TRBD1 or TRBD2 may be the D gene (5 bases each). The CDR3 is made up of 14 amino acids. Germline values: CDR1 SNHLY, CDR2 FYNNEI. V dropped 6 bases and J dropped 9 bases, with 17 bases sitting between them. The CDR3 nucleotides are TGTGCCAGCAGCGCACCTGCCGGGGACCGGGAGCTGTTTTTT. Translating gives CASSAPAGDRELFF.

J is TRBJ1-1 and V is TRBV6-4, with 8 bases identical to TRBD1. CDR3 length equals 15 residues. In germline, CDR1 is MRHNA, CDR2 SNTAGT. V was clipped by 5 bases and J by 1 base; unmatched bases: 6. The CDR3 nucleotides are TGTGCCAGCAGTTTAGACGGGACAGGGAACACTGAAGCTTTCTTT. Amino acid sequence: CASSLDGTGNTEAFF.